Below are 13 T cell receptor beta chains sequenced from a single sample in a study of cytomegalovirus exposure and HLA in healthy donors. The primer mix had 60 Vbeta and 13 Jbeta primers. Sequencing was performed with immunoSEQ multiplex PCR; in TCRdb, only in-frame clones are kept and a portion is missing. Here the sample table reports 200,000 to 250,000 clones. The sample taken for sequencing was PBMCs. The receptors derive from a woman aged 30 to 39 in good health and CMV-seropositive.

Comments on this clone: A read error may account for a junction end that differs from germline. The sample has other DNA sequences that encode this CDR3 too. The chain links TRBV4-1 to TRBJ1-6, with 7 bases matching TRBD1. Germline V CDR1 and CDR2: MGHRA, YSYEKL. The CDR3 loop spans 16 amino acids. The CDR3 region is CASSQGSTGRNSPLHF. CDR3 bases: TGCGCCAGCAGCCAAGGCTCGACAGGGCGAAATTCGCCCCTCCACTTT.

V and J are TRBV2 and TRBJ1-2; 11 nucleotides line up with TRBD1. Looked up from germline, CDR1 is SNHLY and CDR2 is FYNNEI. The length of the CDR3 is 15 residues. V lost 4 bases, J lost 6 bases, and 7 bases stayed unmatched. This CDR3 reads CASSGLGQGVDGYTF. The CDR3, as DNA: TGTGCCAGCAGTGGCCTGGGACAGGGGGTGGATGGCTACACCTTC.

The rearrangement links TRBV5-1 to TRBJ2-2; 7 bases agree with TRBD1. Germline lookup yields CDR1 SGHRS and CDR2 YFSETQ. Germline trimming cut 2 bases from V and 0 bases from J; bases unmatched to any gene: 10. This CDR3 has 18 residues. The CDR3 here is CASSFNPWQGANTGELFF. The CDR3 DNA follows: TGCGCCAGCAGCTTCAACCCGTGGCAGGGGGCGAACACCGGGGAGCTGTTTTTT.

V is TRBV27 and J is TRBJ2-2; 10 bases align to TRBD1. The CDR3 totals 16 residues. V trimming: 10 bases; J trimming: 5 bases; junction bases outside the gene matches: 13. Germline V CDR1 and CDR2: MNHEY, SMNVEV (reference sequence). DNA for the CDR3: TGTGCCACCCACCGGGACAGGGGTCAGGGGACCGGGGAGCTGTTTTTT. It codes for CATHRDRGQGTGELFF.

This chain joins TRBV19 and TRBJ2-7; the match to TRBD1 covers 10 bases. The CDR3 length is 14 residues. Per germline, CDR1 LNHDA and CDR2 SQIVND (reference sequence). V gave up 10 bases and J gave up 7 bases; unmatched junction bases: 13. The CDR3 spells CATSWGQGRGEQYF. In nucleotides, the CDR3 is TGTGCCACCTCCTGGGGACAGGGGAGAGGGGAGCAGTACTTC. The complete variable domain, with remaining parts taken from reference TRBV19 and TRBJ2-7, reads DGGITQSPKYLFRKEGQNVTLSCEQNLNHDAMYWYRQDPGQGLRLIYYSQIVNDFQKGDIAEGYSVSREKKESFPLTVTSAQKNPTAFYLCATSWGQGRGEQYFGPGTRLTVT.

The chain's CDR3 is CASSRQGNQPQHF. In nucleotides, the CDR3 is TGTGCCAGCAGCCGACAGGGGAATCAGCCCCAGCATTTT. The rearrangement links TRBV7-2 to TRBJ1-5, with TRBD1 matching over 8 bases. Trimming removed 5 bases from V and 4 bases from J; junction bases left unmatched: 1. Germline CDR1 is SGHTA and CDR2 is FQGNSA. This CDR3 spans 13 amino acids.

The rearrangement uses TRBV10-3 and TRBJ2-5, with TRBD2 as a possible D gene (6 bases). With the DNA end fitting TRBJ2-7 better, the J assignment may be wrong. There are 15 residues in the CDR3. Germline V lookup: CDR1 ENHRY, CDR2 SYGVKD. Here the CDR3 DNA reads TGTGCCATCAGTGAGTCTTTCGGGAGTAGCTACGAGCAGTACTTC. Translated: CAISESFGSSYEQYF.

The chain carries TRBV9 and TRBJ1-2; 7 bases agree with TRBD1. There are 17 residues in the CDR3. V shed 4 bases, J shed 0 bases, and the junction held 12 bases outside the gene matches. The V gene's germline CDR1 is SGDLS and CDR2 YYNGEE. CDR3 bases: TGTGCCAGCAGCCTCCTCACAGGGGCCGGAGCTAACTATGGCTACACCTTC. Protein product: CASSLLTGAGANYGYTF.

The chain uses TRBV12-5 and TRBJ1-2, with D unclear. Trimming stripped 2 bases from V and 2 bases from J, with 18 bases between. The CDR3 is made up of 17 amino acids. Germline-derived CDR1 and CDR2 are LGHNT and FRNRAP. The CDR3 region is CASGLTSNHYPNYGYTF. Here the CDR3 DNA reads TGTGCTAGTGGTTTGACCTCGAATCACTACCCAAACTATGGCTACACCTTC.

This chain connects TRBV19 to TRBJ1-2; a possible D gene is TRBD1 (5 bases). Looked up from germline, CDR1 is LNHDA and CDR2 is SQIVND (reference sequence). The germline V and J ends were trimmed by 6 bases and 3 bases, with 17 bases remaining between them. This CDR3 comprises 15 residues. CDR3 DNA: TGTGCCAGTAGCCCGAGGCGGGGCGTCTACTATGGCTACACCTTC. Its protein product is CASSPRRGVYYGYTF.

V and J are TRBV21-1 and TRBJ1-2. TRBV21-1 is described as a pseudogene. The CDR3 runs to 15 residues. This CDR3 is CASMQTRARGYGYTF. The DNA of the CDR3 is TGTGCCAGCATGCAAACGAGGGCCCGAGGCTATGGCTACACCTTC.

The J gene is TRBJ2-7, the V gene TRBV13; 7 positions agree with TRBD1. This CDR3 is 13 amino acids long. Germline CDR1 and CDR2: PRHDT and FYEKMQ (reference sequence). V was pared by 5 bases and J by 3 bases, with 4 bases of the junction left unmatched. The CDR3 sequence is CASSSRDSYEQYF. The CDR3 bases are TGTGCCAGCAGCAGCCGGGACAGCTACGAGCAGTACTTC.

This chain connects TRBV2 to TRBJ1-1; 8 bases are shared with TRBD1. The CDR3 is 15 residues long. In germline, CDR1 is SNHLY, CDR2 FYNNEI. Unmatched junction bases numbered 12, after V lost 9 bases and J lost 3 bases. For the CDR3, the DNA is TGTGCCAGTACCCTCCAGGGGGCAAGGGACACTGAAGCTTTCTTT. Translating it yields CASTLQGARDTEAFF. Combining the CDR3 with reference TRBV2 and TRBJ1-1 gives the whole variable domain EPEVTQTPSHQVTQMGQEVILRCVPISNHLYFYWYRQILGQKVEFLVSFYNNEISEKSEIFDDQFSVERPDGSNFTLKIRSTKLEDSAMYFCASTLQGARDTEAFFGQGTRLTVV.